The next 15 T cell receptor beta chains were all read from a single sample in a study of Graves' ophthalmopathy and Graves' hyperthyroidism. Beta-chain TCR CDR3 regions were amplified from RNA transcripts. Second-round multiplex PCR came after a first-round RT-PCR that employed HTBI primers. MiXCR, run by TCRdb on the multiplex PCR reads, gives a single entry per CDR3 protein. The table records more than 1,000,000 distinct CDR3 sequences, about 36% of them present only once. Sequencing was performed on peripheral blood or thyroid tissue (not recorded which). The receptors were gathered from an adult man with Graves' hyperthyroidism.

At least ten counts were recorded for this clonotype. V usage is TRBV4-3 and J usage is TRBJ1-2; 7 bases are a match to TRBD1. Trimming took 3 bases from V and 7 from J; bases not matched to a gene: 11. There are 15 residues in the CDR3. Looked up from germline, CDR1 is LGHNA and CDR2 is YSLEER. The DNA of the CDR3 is TGCGCCAGCAGCCATACCCGGGACAGCCGGTTTGGCTACACCTTC. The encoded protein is CASSHTRDSRFGYTF.

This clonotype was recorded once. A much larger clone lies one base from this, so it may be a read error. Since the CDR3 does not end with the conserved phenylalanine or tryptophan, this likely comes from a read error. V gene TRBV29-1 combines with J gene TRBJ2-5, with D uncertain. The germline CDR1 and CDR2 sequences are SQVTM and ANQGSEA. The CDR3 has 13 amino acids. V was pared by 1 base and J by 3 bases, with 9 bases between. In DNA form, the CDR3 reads TGCAGCGTTGAAGGGTCTGGAAAAGAGACCCAGTACCTC. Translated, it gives CSVEGSGKETQYL.

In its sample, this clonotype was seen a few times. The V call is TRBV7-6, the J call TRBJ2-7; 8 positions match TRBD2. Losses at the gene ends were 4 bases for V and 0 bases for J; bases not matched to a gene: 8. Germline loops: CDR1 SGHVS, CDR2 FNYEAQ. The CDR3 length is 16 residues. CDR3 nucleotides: TGTGCCAGCAGCTCCCTGGGGAGCGGGGGCTCCTACGAGCAGTACTTC. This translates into CASSSLGSGGSYEQYF.

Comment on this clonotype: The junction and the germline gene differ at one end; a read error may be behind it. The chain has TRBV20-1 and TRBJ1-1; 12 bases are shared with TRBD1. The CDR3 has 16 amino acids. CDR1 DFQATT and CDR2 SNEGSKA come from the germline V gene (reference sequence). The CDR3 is CSARNPGQGAFTEAFF. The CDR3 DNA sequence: TGCAGTGCTAGAAACCCGGGACAGGGGGCATTCACTGAGGCTTTCTTT.

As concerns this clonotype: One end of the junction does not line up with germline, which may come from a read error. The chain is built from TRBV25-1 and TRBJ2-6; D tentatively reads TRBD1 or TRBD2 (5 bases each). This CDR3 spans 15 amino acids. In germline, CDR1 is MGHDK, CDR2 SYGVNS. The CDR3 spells CASSPRGAGANALTF. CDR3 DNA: TGTGCCAGCAGCCCTCGTGGGGCCGGGGCCAACGCCCTGACTTTC.

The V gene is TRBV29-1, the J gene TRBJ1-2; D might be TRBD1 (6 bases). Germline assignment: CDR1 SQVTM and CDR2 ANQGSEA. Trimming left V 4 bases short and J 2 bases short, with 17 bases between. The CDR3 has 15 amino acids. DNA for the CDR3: TGCAGCGTTGCCTCGGACAGTCTTTTAAACTATGGCTACACCTTC. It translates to CSVASDSLLNYGYTF.

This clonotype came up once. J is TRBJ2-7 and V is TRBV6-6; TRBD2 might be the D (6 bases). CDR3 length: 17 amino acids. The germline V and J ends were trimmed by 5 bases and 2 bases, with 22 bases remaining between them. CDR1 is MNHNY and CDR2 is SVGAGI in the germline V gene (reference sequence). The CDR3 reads CASSVTGGTVRPYEQYF. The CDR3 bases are TGTGCCAGCAGTGTCACCGGGGGAACTGTTCGTCCCTACGAGCAGTACTTC.

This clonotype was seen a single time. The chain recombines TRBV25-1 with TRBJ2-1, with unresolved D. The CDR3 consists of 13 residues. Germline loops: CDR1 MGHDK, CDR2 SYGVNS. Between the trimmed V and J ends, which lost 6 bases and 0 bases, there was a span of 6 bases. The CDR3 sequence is CASRASSYNEQFF. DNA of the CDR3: TGTGCCAGCAGAGCGAGCTCCTACAATGAGCAGTTCTTC.

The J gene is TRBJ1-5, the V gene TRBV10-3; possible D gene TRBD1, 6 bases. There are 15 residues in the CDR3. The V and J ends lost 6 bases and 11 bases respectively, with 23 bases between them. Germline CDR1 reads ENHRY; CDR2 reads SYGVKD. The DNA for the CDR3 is TGTGCCATCAGCGGGACATCGGGGGTACGGGAGACCCAGCATTTT. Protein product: CAISGTSGVRETQHF.

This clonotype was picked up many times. As DNA, the CDR3 is TGTGCCAGCAGCTTAGATCGGACAGGGCAAGTCTACGAGCAGTACTTC. Translation gives CASSLDRTGQVYEQYF. V and J are TRBV7-8 and TRBJ2-7; 8 bases fit TRBD1. Germline V gene lookup returns CDR1 SGHVS and CDR2 FQNEAQ. V shed 1 base, J shed 3 bases, and the junction held 8 bases outside the gene matches. The CDR3 runs to 16 residues. The whole variable domain, remainder taken from reference TRBV7-8 and TRBJ2-7, is GAGVSQSPRYKVAKRGQDVALRCDPISGHVSLFWYQQALGQGPEFLTYFQNEAQLDKSGLPSDRFFAERPEGSVSTLKIQRTQQEDSAVYLCASSLDRTGQVYEQYFGPGTRLTVT.

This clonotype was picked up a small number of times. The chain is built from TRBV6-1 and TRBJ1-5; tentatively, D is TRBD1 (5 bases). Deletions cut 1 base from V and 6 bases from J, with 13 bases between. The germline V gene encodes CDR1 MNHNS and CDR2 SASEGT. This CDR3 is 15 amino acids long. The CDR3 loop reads CASSEGGVSRQPQHF. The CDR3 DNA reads TGTGCCAGCAGTGAAGGGGGGGTATCCCGTCAGCCCCAGCATTTT.

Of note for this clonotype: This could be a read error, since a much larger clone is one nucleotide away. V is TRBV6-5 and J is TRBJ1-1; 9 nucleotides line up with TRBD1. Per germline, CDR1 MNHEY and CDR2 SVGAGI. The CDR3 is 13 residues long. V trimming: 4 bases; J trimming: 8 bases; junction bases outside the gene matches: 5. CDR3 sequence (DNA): TGTGCCAGCAGTTGCGCCGGGACAGGGGAAGCTTTCTTT. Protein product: CASSCAGTGEAFF.

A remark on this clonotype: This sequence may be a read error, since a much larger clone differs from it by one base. The chain's CDR3 is CASSFGGRRAFF. Here the CDR3 DNA reads TGTGCCAGCAGCTTCGGGGGTCGGCGAGCTTTCTTT. V gene TRBV7-2 combines with J gene TRBJ1-1; perhaps TRBD1 as D (5 bases). Trimming left V 3 bases short and J 10 bases short, with 12 bases between. The CDR3 sequence is 12 residues long. The germline gives CDR1 SGHTA, CDR2 FQGNSA. The full variable domain, in which reference TRBV7-2 and TRBJ1-1 provide the parts outside the CDR3, is GAGVSQSPSNKVTEKGKDVELRCDPISGHTALYWYRQSLGQGLEFLIYFQGNSAPDKSGLPSDRFSAERTGGSVSTLTIQRTQQEDSAVYLCASSFGGRRAFFGQGTRLTVV.

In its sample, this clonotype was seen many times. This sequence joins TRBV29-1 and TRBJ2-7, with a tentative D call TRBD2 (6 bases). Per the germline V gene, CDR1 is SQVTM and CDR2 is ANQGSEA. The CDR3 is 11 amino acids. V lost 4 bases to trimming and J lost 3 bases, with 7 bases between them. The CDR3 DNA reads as TGCAGCGTTGGACTAGACTACGAGCAGTACTTC. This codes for CSVGLDYEQYF.

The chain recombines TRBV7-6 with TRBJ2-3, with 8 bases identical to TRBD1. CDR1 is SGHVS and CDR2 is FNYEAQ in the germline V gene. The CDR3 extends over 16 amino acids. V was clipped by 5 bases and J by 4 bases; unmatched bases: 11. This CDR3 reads CASSQTGGRWSDTQYF. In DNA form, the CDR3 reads TGTGCCAGCAGCCAAACAGGGGGGCGGTGGTCAGATACGCAGTATTTT.